This T cell receptor (beta chain) was documented in a study of T-cell reconstitution after alpha-beta-depleted transplantation in children. Concerning this clonotype itself: Its target is unknown. One junction end disagrees with the germline gene, perhaps due to a read error.

The germline CDR1 and CDR2 sequences are LGHDT and YNNKEL (reference sequence). The CDR3 contains 15 residues. The study, taken as a whole, reports: Reports say that about two months after transplant, the alpha-beta T cells came out of several hundred graft clones that had expanded. Newly made T cells mostly supplied T-cell counts and diversity one year after transplant.

For TCRbeta, the library was prepared with unique molecular identifiers. TCRdb re-derived calls from the PCR reads in MiXCR, one entry per CDR3 protein. The data contain about 300,000 distinct CDR3 sequences, over 7.5% of them singletons. This chain links TRBV3-1 with TRBJ2-2; maybe TRBD1 (5 bases). The sample was peripheral blood, taken 360 days after TCRalphabeta/CD19-depleted stem cell transplant. This clonotype was obtained from a female patient aged 2 to 10 who had a stem cell transplant for Fanconi anemia, so the T cells may come from the graft donor. DNA of the CDR3: TGTGCTAGCAGCCACAGAGACAGAAACACCGGGGAGCTGTTTTTT. Translated, it gives CASSHRDRNTGELFF.